This T cell receptor (beta chain) is from a study of blood T cell repertoires in COVID-19. Study background: T cells, B-cell-depleted T cells, or PBMCs supplied cDNA or gDNA.

V shed 4 bases, J shed 4 bases, and the junction held 2 bases outside the gene matches. There are 14 residues in the CDR3. Germline lookup yields CDR1 MNHEY and CDR2 SVGEGT. Authors' data handling: Scientists estimated how many nucleated cells there were by amplifying reference gene primers. This table comes from immunoSEQ multiplex PCR, and its TCRdb copy is limited to in-frame clones, with some not included. Clone size and the V and J calls come from that table; the DNA yielded D and trimming. The sample records more than 95,000 clones, approximately 83% being singletons. The J gene is TRBJ2-1, the V gene TRBV6-2 or TRBV6-3, with TRBD2 identical over 9 bases. Sequencing used peripheral blood. The clonotype was recovered from a man aged 60 to 75 with acute or convalescent COVID-19. The CDR3 spells CASSSTSGYNEQFF. For the CDR3, the DNA is TGTGCCAGCAGTTCGACTAGCGGATACAATGAGCAGTTCTTC.